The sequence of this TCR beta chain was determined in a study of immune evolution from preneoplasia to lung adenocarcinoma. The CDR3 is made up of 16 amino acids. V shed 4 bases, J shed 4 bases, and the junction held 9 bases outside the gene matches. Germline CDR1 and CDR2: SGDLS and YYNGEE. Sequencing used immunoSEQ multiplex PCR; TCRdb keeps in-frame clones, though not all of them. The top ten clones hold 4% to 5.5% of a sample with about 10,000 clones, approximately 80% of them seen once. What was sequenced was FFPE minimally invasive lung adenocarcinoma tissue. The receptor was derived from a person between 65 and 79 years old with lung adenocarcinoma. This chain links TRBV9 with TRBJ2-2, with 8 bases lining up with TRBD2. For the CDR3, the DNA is TGTGCCAGCAGCCCTAGGAGCGGGAGCAGCACCGGGGAGCTGTTTTTT. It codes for CASSPRSGSSTGELFF.